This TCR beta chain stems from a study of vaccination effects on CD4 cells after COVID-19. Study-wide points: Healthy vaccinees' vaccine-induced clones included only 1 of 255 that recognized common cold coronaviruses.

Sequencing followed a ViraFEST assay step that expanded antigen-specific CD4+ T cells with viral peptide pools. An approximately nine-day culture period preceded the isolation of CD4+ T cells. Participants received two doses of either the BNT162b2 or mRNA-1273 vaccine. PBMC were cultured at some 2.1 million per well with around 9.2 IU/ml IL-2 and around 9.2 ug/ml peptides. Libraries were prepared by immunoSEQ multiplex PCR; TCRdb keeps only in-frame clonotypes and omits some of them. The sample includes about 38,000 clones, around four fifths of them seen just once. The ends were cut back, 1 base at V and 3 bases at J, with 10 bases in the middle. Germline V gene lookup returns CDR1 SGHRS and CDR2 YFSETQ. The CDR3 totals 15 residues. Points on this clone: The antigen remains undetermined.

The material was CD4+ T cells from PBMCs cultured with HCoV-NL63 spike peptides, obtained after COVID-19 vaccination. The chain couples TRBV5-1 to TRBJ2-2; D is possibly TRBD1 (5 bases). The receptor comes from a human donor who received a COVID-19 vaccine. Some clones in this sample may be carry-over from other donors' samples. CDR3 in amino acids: CASSLLGDDTGELFF. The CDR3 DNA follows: TGCGCCAGCAGCTTGTTAGGGGATGACACCGGGGAGCTGTTTTTT.